The TCR beta chain under discussion was sequenced for a study of blood T cell repertoires in COVID-19. Across the study: Researchers got acute and convalescent COVID-19 samples from the United States, Italy and Spain. PBMCs, B-cell-depleted T cells, or T cells provided the cDNA or gDNA that made up the material.

In the study's own analysis: Amplification of reference gene primers was used by the study to estimate nucleated cell counts. Clones were sequenced by immunoSEQ multiplex PCR, and TCRdb holds only the in-frame ones, with some missing. V, J and clone size are taken as reported in that table, and D and trimming were inferred from the DNA itself. The sample lists some 200,000 clones; roughly nine tenths were seen once. The CDR3 is made up of 15 amino acids. Looked up from germline, CDR1 is SNHLY and CDR2 is FYNNEI. V lost 4 bases, J lost 0 bases, and 12 bases lay in between. The source is a man aged 70 or older with acute or convalescent COVID-19. The chain recombines TRBV2 with TRBJ1-2, with D tentatively TRBD1 (5 bases). Sequencing was carried out using peripheral blood. CDR3 DNA sequence: TGTGCCAGCAGTGCACGACAGCAGACTAACTATGGCTACACCTTC. This translates into CASSARQQTNYGYTF.